The rows below give T cell receptor beta chains drawn from one sample of a study of cytomegalovirus exposure and HLA in healthy donors. Only in-frame clones appear in the TCRdb table, and some are missing; sequencing was by immunoSEQ multiplex PCR. Of some 170,000 clones detected, 86% appear once; the ten largest clones hold 5.7%. Sequencing used PBMCs. The receptors were sampled from a woman aged 30 to 39 in good health and CMV-seronegative. Each CDR3 is given with its conserved first and last residue. The D gene is left open where the match is weak. Expanded clones get a size class; other rows say once, few or many, or leave the size out.

few	TRBJ1-2	TRBV7-3	TRBD1	CASSRGQGYGYTF	TGTGCCAGCAGCCGAGGACAGGGCTATGGCTACACCTTC
.	TRBJ2-1	TRBV6-1	.	CASSEVRTEGNEQFF	TGTGCCAGCAGTGAAGTTAGGACGGAGGGAAATGAGCAGTTCTTC
few	TRBJ1-2	TRBV18	.	CASSPPAQGNYGYTF	TGTGCCAGCTCACCACCGGCGCAGGGGAACTATGGCTACACCTTC
once	TRBJ1-2	TRBV5-1	TRBD1	CASSLTGFDGYTF	TGCGCCAGCAGCCTGACAGGGTTCGATGGCTACACCTTC
.	TRBJ2-1	TRBV6-1	.	CASRASSYNEQFF	TGTGCCAGCAGGGCTAGCTCCTACAATGAGCAGTTCTTC
.	TRBJ1-1	TRBV4-3	.	CASSQAPDGNTEAFF	TGCGCCAGCAGCCAAGCCCCGGACGGAAACACTGAAGCTTTCTTT
.	TRBJ2-2	TRBV5-1	TRBD2	CASSPGTSGRETGELFF	TGCGCCAGCAGCCCAGGGACTAGCGGGAGGGAGACCGGGGAGCTGTTTTTT
.	TRBJ2-5	TRBV4-1	.	CASSQVAATSETQYF	TGCGCCAGCAGCCAAGTCGCAGCCACATCAGAGACCCAGTACTTC
.	TRBJ2-7	TRBV5-1	TRBD2	CASSLVAGTSSGEQYF	TGCGCCAGCAGCTTGGTGGCGGGGACTAGCTCCGGGGAGCAGTACTTC
once	TRBJ2-2	TRBV25-1	.	CASSETGRNTGELFF	TGTGCCAGCAGCGAAACGGGACGCAACACCGGGGAGCTGTTTTTT
.	TRBJ1-2	TRBV2	.	CASSEGGGNYGYTF	TGTGCCAGCAGTGAAGGTGGCGGAAACTATGGCTACACCTTC
.	TRBJ2-2	TRBV25-1	.	CASSVGAANTGELFF	TGTGCCAGCAGCGTTGGGGCAGCGAACACCGGGGAGCTGTTTTTT
.	TRBJ2-3	TRBV9	.	CASSVGPGGVGTDTQYF	TGTGCCAGCAGCGTAGGCCCGGGGGGCGTTGGCACAGATACGCAGTATTTT
.	TRBJ2-2	TRBV14	TRBD1	CASSYWDRGELFF	TGTGCCAGCAGCTACTGGGACAGGGGGGAGCTGTTTTTT
.	TRBJ1-5	TRBV7-3	.	CASSGGVNQPQHF	TGTGCCAGCAGCGGGGGTGTTAATCAGCCCCAGCATTTT
.	TRBJ1-1	TRBV13	.	CASSLEVTDMNTEAFF	TGTGCCAGCAGCTTAGAGGTGACAGATATGAACACTGAAGCTTTCTTT
few	TRBJ2-6	TRBV5-6	TRBD1	CASSPEGQSGANVLTF	TGTGCCAGCAGCCCCGAGGGACAGTCAGGGGCCAACGTCCTGACTTTC
.	TRBJ1-2	TRBV7-2	TRBD1	CASSTRQGGYGYTF	TGTGCCAGCAGTACGAGACAGGGCGGCTATGGCTACACCTTC
.	TRBJ2-2	TRBV2	TRBD2	CASSNAGGPTGELFF	TGTGCCAGCAGCAACGCGGGAGGGCCCACCGGGGAGCTGTTTTTT
.	TRBJ1-2	TRBV7-9	.	CASSLAGVRGYTF	TGTGCCAGCAGCTTAGCTGGGGTCCGGGGCTACACCTTC
.	TRBJ2-5	TRBV14	TRBD1	CASSRRTGGQETQYF	TGTGCCAGCAGCAGGCGGACAGGGGGACAAGAGACCCAGTACTTC
.	TRBJ2-2	TRBV7-2	.	CASSLVRGRPTGELFF	TGTGCCAGCAGCTTAGTTCGGGGGAGACCCACCGGGGAGCTGTTTTTT
.	TRBJ2-4	TRBV5-1	TRBD1	CASSGTAGKAKNIQYF	TGCGCCAGCAGCGGGACAGCAGGAAAAGCCAAAAACATTCAGTACTTC
.	TRBJ1-2	TRBV6-5	.	CASSYSQGENGYTF	TGTGCCAGCAGTTATTCACAGGGTGAGAATGGCTACACCTTC
.	TRBJ2-2	TRBV19	.	CASSIVMGHATGELFF	TGTGCCAGTAGTATCGTCATGGGACACGCCACCGGGGAGCTGTTTTTT
.	TRBJ2-3	TRBV7-3	TRBD2	CASSVSGGAGTDTQYF	TGTGCCAGCAGCGTTAGCGGGGGGGCGGGCACAGATACGCAGTATTTT
.	TRBJ2-3	TRBV9	TRBD1	CASSIWTGDGTDTQYF	TGTGCCAGCAGCATTTGGACAGGGGACGGCACAGATACGCAGTATTTT
.	TRBJ2-2	TRBV5-1	.	CASSNRAGELFF	TGCGCCAGCAGCAACCGAGCCGGGGAGCTGTTTTTT
.	TRBJ2-1	TRBV27	.	CASRLTGQRIYNEQFF	TGTGCCAGCAGACTGACTGGACAGAGAATCTACAATGAGCAGTTCTTC
.	TRBJ2-7	TRBV4-1	TRBD2	CASSQVLGRSGGPYEQYF	TGCGCCAGCAGCCAAGTGCTAGGTCGGAGCGGGGGGCCGTACGAGCAGTACTTC
.	TRBJ1-5	TRBV2	TRBD1	CAPKKGAPSQPQHF	TGTGCCCCAAAGAAGGGGGCCCCAAGTCAGCCCCAGCATTTT
.	TRBJ2-7	TRBV7-2	.	CASSLDPSATYEQYF	TGTGCCAGCAGCTTAGATCCCAGCGCTACCTACGAGCAGTACTTC
.	TRBJ1-5	TRBV5-6	.	CASIVWGGQPQHF	TGTGCCAGCATTGTGTGGGGGGGTCAGCCCCAGCATTTT
.	TRBJ1-1	TRBV30	.	CAWVWRGRSTEAFF	TGTGCCTGGGTATGGAGGGGTCGGAGCACTGAAGCTTTCTTT
.	TRBJ1-1	TRBV27	.	CASSWRGRNAEAFF	TGTGCCAGCAGTTGGAGGGGGAGGAACGCTGAAGCTTTCTTT
once	TRBJ2-7	TRBV7-9	.	CASSHRGGYEQYF	TGTGCCAGCAGCCACCGGGGAGGATACGAGCAGTACTTC
.	TRBJ1-4	TRBV27	.	CASKQSGPSNEKLFF	TGTGCCAGCAAACAGTCGGGACCGTCAAATGAAAAACTGTTTTTT
.	TRBJ2-5	TRBV5-4	.	CASSLFRENKQETQYF	TGTGCCAGCAGCTTATTCCGCGAAAATAAGCAAGAGACCCAGTACTTC
.	TRBJ2-2	TRBV25-1	.	CASSERAAFTGELFF	TGTGCCAGCAGTGAACGAGCGGCCTTCACCGGGGAGCTGTTTTTT
.	TRBJ2-7	TRBV7-6	TRBD2	CASSRTRDYEQYF	TGTGCCAGCAGCAGGACTAGAGACTACGAGCAGTACTTC
.	TRBJ2-1	TRBV6-5	.	CASSQQPQNEQFF	TGTGCCAGCAGTCAGCAGCCCCAAAATGAGCAGTTCTTC
.	TRBJ1-2	TRBV11-2	.	CASSKTATYGYTF	TGTGCCAGCAGCAAGACAGCTACCTATGGCTACACCTTC
.	TRBJ2-3	TRBV4-2	.	CASSQEAQTPTDTQYF	TGTGCCAGCAGCCAAGAGGCCCAAACTCCCACAGATACGCAGTATTTT
.	TRBJ2-7	TRBV14	.	CASSPDDYEQYF	TGTGCCAGCAGCCCCGACGACTACGAGCAGTACTTC
.	TRBJ2-4	TRBV10-3	.	CAISEQANIQYF	TGTGCCATCAGTGAACAGGCAAACATTCAGTACTTC
once	TRBJ1-6	TRBV19	.	CASSMNRVNSPLHF	TGTGCCAGTAGTATGAACAGGGTAAATTCACCCCTCCACTTT
once	TRBJ1-2	TRBV5-1	TRBD1	CASSLLGQPNNYGYTF	TGCGCCAGCAGCTTGCTGGGACAGCCCAATAACTATGGCTACACCTTC
.	TRBJ1-2	TRBV6-1	.	CASKHRDGYTF	TGTGCCAGCAAACACAGGGATGGCTACACCTTC
once	TRBJ1-1	TRBV7-3	TRBD1	CASSSKTGTGGTEAFF	TGTGCCAGCAGCTCTAAGACCGGGACAGGGGGAACTGAAGCTTTCTTT